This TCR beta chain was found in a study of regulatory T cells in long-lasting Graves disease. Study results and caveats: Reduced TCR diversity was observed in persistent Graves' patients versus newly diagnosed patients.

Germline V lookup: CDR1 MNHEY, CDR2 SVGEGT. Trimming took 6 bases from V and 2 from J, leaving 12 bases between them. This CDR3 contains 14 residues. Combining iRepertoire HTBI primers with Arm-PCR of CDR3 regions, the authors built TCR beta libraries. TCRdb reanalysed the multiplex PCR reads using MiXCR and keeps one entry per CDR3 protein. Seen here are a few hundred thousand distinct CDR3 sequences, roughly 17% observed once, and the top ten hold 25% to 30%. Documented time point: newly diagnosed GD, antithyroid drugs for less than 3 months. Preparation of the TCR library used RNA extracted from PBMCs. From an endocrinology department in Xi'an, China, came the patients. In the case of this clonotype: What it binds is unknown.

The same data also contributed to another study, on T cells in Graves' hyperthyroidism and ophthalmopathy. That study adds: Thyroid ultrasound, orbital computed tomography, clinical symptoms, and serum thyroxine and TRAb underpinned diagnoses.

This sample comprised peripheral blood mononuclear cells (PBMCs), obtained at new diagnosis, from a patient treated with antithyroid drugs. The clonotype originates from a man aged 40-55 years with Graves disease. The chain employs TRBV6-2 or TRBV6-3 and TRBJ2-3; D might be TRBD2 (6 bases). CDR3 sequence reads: CASSRRLVTDTQYF. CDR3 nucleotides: TGTGCCAGCAGCCGCCGACTAGTCACAGATACGCAGTATTTT.